This T cell receptor (beta chain) came from a study of identical twins. General study findings and limits: Monozygotic twin pairs showed more out-of-frame TCR alpha sharing than models estimated.

After removal of 6 bases from V and 4 bases from J, the junction contained 8 bases not matched to a gene. The germline CDR1 and CDR2 sequences are SQVTM and ANQGSEA. CDR3 length: 14 residues. Using its own MiXCR run on the 5' RACE reads, TCRdb lists one record per CDR3 protein. This sample has about 490,000 distinct CDR3 sequences; 15% occur once, and the top ten carry roughly 0.43%. This clonotype was counted a few times. The antigen is not known. This same sample was also taken into another study, of yellow fever vaccine responses in identical twins.

The V and J genes are TRBV29-1 and TRBJ2-1; 8 bases match TRBD1. The source of this sequence is a woman younger than 30 in good health. Sequenced material: CD4+ T cells sorted from blood. The CDR3 sequence is CSVEPGTGYNEQFF. The CDR3 DNA reads as TGCAGCGTCGAACCCGGGACAGGTTACAATGAGCAGTTCTTC.